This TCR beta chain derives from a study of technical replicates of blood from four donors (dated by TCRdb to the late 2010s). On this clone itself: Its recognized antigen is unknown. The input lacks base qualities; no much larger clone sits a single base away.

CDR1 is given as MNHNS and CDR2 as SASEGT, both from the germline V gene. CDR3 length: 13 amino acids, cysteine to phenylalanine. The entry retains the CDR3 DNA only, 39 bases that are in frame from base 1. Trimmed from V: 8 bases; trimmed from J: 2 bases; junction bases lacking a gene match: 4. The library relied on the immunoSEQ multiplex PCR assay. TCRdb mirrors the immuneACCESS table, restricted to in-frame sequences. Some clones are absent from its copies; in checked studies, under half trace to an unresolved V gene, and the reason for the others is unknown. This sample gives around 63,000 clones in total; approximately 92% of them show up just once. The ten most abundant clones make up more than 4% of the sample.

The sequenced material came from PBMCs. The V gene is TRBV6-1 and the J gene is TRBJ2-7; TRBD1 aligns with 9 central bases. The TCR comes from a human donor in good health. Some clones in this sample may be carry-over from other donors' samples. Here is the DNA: TGTGCCAGCGCCGGACAGGGGCCCTACGAGCAGTACTTC. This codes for CASAGQGPYEQYF.